This T cell receptor beta chain was sequenced during a study of T cells in Graves' hyperthyroidism and ophthalmopathy. General study results and limits: Ophthalmopathy prediction by the model preceded onset by a median approximately 5.9 months. Most thyroid-expanded clonotypes above 0.001 were also found in blood.

It was RNA transcripts that yielded the amplified TCR beta CDR3 regions. Researchers ran a first-round RT-PCR on the TCR CDR3 using the HTBI primer set. TCRdb re-called the multiplex PCR reads with MiXCR, one entry per CDR3 protein. The sample holds 150,000 to 200,000 distinct CDR3 sequences, more than 15% seen once. The germline gives CDR1 DFQATT, CDR2 SNEGSKA (reference sequence). The CDR3 has 16 amino acids. J gave up 3 bases and V 3 bases, and 7 bases lay outside the gene matches. Hyperthyroidism, newly diagnosed and lasting under 2 months, affected patients aged 18 to 65. Many counts were recorded for this clonotype. Its specificity is unknown.

The chain joins TRBV20-1 to TRBJ1-4, with 10 bases aligning to TRBD1. This TCR was recovered from a woman in her fifties or sixties with Graves' hyperthyroidism. The sequencing input was blood. The CDR3 here is CSASGTGDAANEKLFF. For the CDR3, the DNA is TGCAGTGCTAGCGGGACAGGGGATGCGGCTAATGAAAAACTGTTTTTT.